The rows below give T cell receptor beta chains drawn from one sample of a study of cytomegalovirus exposure and HLA in healthy donors. Using immunoSEQ multiplex PCR, the repertoire was profiled, and TCRdb retains in-frame clones only, with some absent. Of about 140,000 clones listed, around 72% are singletons. Sequenced input: PBMCs. The receptors come from a woman aged 40-49 years in good health and CMV-seronegative. CDR3s include the opening cysteine and the closing phenylalanine or tryptophan.

V	CDR3
TRBV5-1	CASSELMNTEAFF
TRBV6-6	CASSYYGGRDEQYF
TRBV4-1	CASSQTQGTSINF
TRBV6-1	CASSENGGGGLHQPQHF
TRBV6-6	CASSMTDYGYTF
TRBV2	CASSDSPNTEAFF
TRBV7-9	CASSSASSSYEQYF
TRBV18	CASSPLGTGNNEKLFF
TRBV11-2	CASSLGRGGHSGANVLTF
TRBV4-1	CASSRGTGGTGELFF
TRBV7-2	CASSLGANEQYF
TRBV9	CASSPRTTTNTGELFF
TRBV2	CASKPRAGGFTFF
TRBV10-3	CAISESGTGYEGNQPQHF
TRBV29-1	CSVSGGREFGNTIYF
TRBV2	CASRGTGWAYEQYF
TRBV5-1	CASSPRGYEQYF
TRBV2	CASTGQSSYNSPLHF
TRBV5-1	CASSITAGQETQYF
TRBV7-2	CASKRAGRHAGELFF
TRBV7-9	CASSSTRVRDTDTQYF
TRBV2	CATGGEPQHF
TRBV6-5	CASSPNRGPSEAFF
TRBV5-1	CASSLGIGSSGELFF
TRBV6-5	CASSYTTGQGNYGYTF
TRBV18	CASSQGLDQPQHF
TRBV19	CASKDRAENSNQPQHF
TRBV10-2	CASSSGVAVTEAFF
TRBV18	CASSPDFSYGYTF
TRBV6-1	CASIEETQYF
TRBV5-6	CASSLYDRVDSPLHF
TRBV4-1	CASRGQGYGYTF
TRBV5-6	CASSSGLGNTIYF